The present T cell receptor (beta chain) was sequenced within a study of CD8+ T cells in alopecia areata. Isolated RNA was reverse transcribed into cDNA used as the sequencing template. Produced via immunoSEQ multiplex PCR; TCRdb's table is partial and in-frame only. The repertoire includes about 190,000 clones, 45% to 75% of them detected once, and roughly 0.67% sits in the top ten. For this clone: Other DNA sequences in this specimen translate into the identical CDR3.

Treatment defined: oral pan-JAK inhibitor, 5-10 mg twice daily. The sequences come from CD4+ T cells sorted from blood, collected at week 4, from a patient treated with tofacitinib. This TCR came from a human donor with alopecia areata.

The CDR3 loop reads CASSLPTGVETQYF. The CDR3 DNA reads TGCGCCAGCAGCTTACCCACAGGGGTAGAGACCCAGTACTTC. The chain joins TRBV5-1 to TRBJ2-5; TRBD1 matches 7 bases. Per the germline V gene, CDR1 is SGHRS and CDR2 is YFSETQ. V lost 2 bases and J lost 4; bases outside the gene matches: 5. The CDR3 runs to 14 residues. The full variable domain, rest sourced from reference TRBV5-1 and TRBJ2-5, is KAGVTQTPRYLIKTRGQQVTLSCSPISGHRSVSWYQQTPGQGLQFLFEYFSETQRNKGNFPGRFSGRQFSNSRSEMNVSTLELGDSALYLCASSLPTGVETQYFGPGTRLLVL.